The 7 T cell receptor beta chains below come from one sample, sequenced in a study of blood T cell repertoires in COVID-19. Profiling relied on immunoSEQ multiplex PCR, and the TCRdb table lists in-frame clones only, not all of them. Altogether fewer than 200,000 clones are present, approximately 84% being singletons, with the ten largest covering roughly 7.1%. The specimen was peripheral blood. The origin of the receptors is a human donor in a cohort sampled during active COVID-19.

CDR3 in amino acids: CASSQEWGGLTDTQYF. CDR3 coding DNA: TGTGCCAGCAGCCAAGAGTGGGGGGGCCTCACAGATACGCAGTATTTT. V is TRBV3-1 (or the pseudogene TRBV3-2) and J is TRBJ2-3, with D maybe TRBD2 (7 bases). Germline V gene data show CDR1 as LGHDT and CDR2 as YNNKEL (reference sequence). V lost 0 bases to trimming and J lost 2 bases, with 12 bases between them. The CDR3 runs to 16 residues.

The chain employs TRBV3-1 (or the pseudogene TRBV3-2) and TRBJ1-5; possible D gene TRBD1, 5 bases. CDR1 LGHDT and CDR2 YNNKEL come from the germline V gene (reference sequence). The V gene lost 0 bases and the J gene lost 4 bases, with 10 bases spanning the gap. This CDR3 comprises 15 residues. The CDR3 loop reads CASSQDGRGNQPQHF. The CDR3 DNA sequence: TGTGCCAGCAGCCAAGATGGACGGGGGAATCAGCCCCAGCATTTT.

V is TRBV2 and J is TRBJ1-6, with a weak D call TRBD1 (5 bases). Per germline, CDR1 SNHLY and CDR2 FYNNEI. Trimming removed 7 bases at V and 14 bases at J, with 24 bases between. This CDR3 has 15 residues. CDR3 amino acids: CASTIAGGMGITLHF. For the CDR3, the DNA is TGTGCCAGCACCATCGCCGGGGGTATGGGTATAACCCTCCACTTT.

The rearrangement links TRBV7-9 to TRBJ2-7; 16 positions agree with TRBD2. CDR1 SEHNR and CDR2 FQNEAQ come from the germline V gene (reference sequence). The ends lost 6 bases at V and 7 bases at J; junction bases unmatched: 12. The CDR3 consists of 17 residues. The CDR3 bases are TGTGCCAGCAGTTCTCCGGGACTAGCGGGGGGGCTGGGGGAGCAGTACTTC. Translated: CASSSPGLAGGLGEQYF.

This clone has more than one count but fewer than ten. The chain combines TRBV9 with TRBJ2-4; possibly TRBD1 for D (5 bases). Trimming pared 0 bases from V and 8 bases from J, leaving 9 bases between. Germline CDR1 is SGDLS and CDR2 is YYNGEE. This CDR3 contains 13 residues. CDR3 sequence: CASSVGIGDIQYF. In DNA, the CDR3 is TGTGCCAGCAGCGTAGGAATAGGGGACATTCAGTACTTC.

The gene calls are TRBV5-1 and TRBJ2-7, with a weak D call TRBD1 (6 bases). CDR1 is SGHRS, CDR2 YFSETQ, per germline. V lost 0 bases to trimming and J lost 5 bases, with 12 bases between them. This CDR3 is built from 14 residues. CDR3 residues: CASSLGQGPNEQYF. DNA for the CDR3: TGCGCCAGCAGCTTGGGGCAGGGGCCCAACGAGCAGTACTTC.

The CDR3 DNA reads TGTGCCAGCAGCTTAGCTACGGGGGCCTACGAGCAGTACTTC. Translating it yields CASSLATGAYEQYF. V and J are TRBV7-8 and TRBJ2-7, with TRBD2 as a possible D gene (6 bases). V was cut by 0 bases and J by 2 bases, with 8 bases left in between. Per germline, CDR1 SGHVS and CDR2 FQNEAQ. There are 14 residues in the CDR3.